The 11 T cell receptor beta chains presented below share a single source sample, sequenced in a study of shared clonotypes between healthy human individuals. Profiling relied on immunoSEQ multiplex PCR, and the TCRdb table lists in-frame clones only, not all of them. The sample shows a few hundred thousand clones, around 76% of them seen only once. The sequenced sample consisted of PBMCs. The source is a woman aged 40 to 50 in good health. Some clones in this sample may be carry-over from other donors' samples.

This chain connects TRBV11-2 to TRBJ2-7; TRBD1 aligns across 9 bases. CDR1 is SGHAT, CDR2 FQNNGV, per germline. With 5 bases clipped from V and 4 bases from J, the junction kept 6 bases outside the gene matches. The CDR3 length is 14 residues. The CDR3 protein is CASSLTTGGYEQYF. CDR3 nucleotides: TGTGCCAGCAGCCTAACGACAGGGGGGTACGAGCAGTACTTC.

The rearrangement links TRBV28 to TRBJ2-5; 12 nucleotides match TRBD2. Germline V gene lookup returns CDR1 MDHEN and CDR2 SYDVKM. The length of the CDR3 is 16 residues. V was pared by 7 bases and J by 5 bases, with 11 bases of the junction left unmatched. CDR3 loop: CASTVASGRARETQYF. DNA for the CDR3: TGTGCCAGCACCGTAGCTAGCGGGAGGGCTAGGGAGACCCAGTACTTC. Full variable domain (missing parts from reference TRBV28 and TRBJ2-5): DVKVTQSSRYLVKRTGEKVFLECVQDMDHENMFWYRQDPGLGLRLIYFSYDVKMKEKGDIPEGYSVSREKKERFSLILESASTNQTSMYLCASTVASGRARETQYFGPGTRLLVL.

CDR3: CASSLSAATDTQYF. The CDR3 DNA follows: TGTGCCAGCAGCTTATCAGCGGCCACAGATACGCAGTATTTT. The chain carries TRBV7-9 and TRBJ2-3, with a tentative D call TRBD2 (5 bases). CDR1 is SEHNR and CDR2 is FQNEAQ in the germline V gene (reference sequence). The length of the CDR3 is 14 residues. Trimming stripped 2 bases from V and 2 bases from J, with 8 bases between.

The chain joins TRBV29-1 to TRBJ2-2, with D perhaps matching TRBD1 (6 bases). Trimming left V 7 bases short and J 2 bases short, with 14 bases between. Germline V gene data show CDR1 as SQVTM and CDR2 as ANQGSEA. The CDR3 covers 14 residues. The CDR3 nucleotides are TGCAGCGGACTAACAGGGTTCAACACCGGGGAGCTGTTTTTT. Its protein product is CSGLTGFNTGELFF.

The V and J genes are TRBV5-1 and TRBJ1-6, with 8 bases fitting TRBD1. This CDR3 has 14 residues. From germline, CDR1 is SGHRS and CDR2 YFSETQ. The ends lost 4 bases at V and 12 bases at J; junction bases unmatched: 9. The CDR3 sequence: CASSNQGAREPLHF. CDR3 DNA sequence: TGCGCCAGCAGCAACCAGGGGGCGCGGGAACCCCTCCACTTT. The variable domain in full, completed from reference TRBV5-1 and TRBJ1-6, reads KAGVTQTPRYLIKTRGQQVTLSCSPISGHRSVSWYQQTPGQGLQFLFEYFSETQRNKGNFPGRFSGRQFSNSRSEMNVSTLELGDSALYLCASSNQGAREPLHFGNGTRLTVT.

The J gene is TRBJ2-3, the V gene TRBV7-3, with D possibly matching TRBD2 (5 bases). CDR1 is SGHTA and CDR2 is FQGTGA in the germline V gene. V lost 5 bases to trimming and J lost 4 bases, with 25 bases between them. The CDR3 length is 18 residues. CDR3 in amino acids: CASSPGPLGLSGADTQYF. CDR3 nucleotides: TGTGCCAGCAGCCCCGGACCACTAGGGCTGAGCGGTGCAGATACGCAGTATTTT.

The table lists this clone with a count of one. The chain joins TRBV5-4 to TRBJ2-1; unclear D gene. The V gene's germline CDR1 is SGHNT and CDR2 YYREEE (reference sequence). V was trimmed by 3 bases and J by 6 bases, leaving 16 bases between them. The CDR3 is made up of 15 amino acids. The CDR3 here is CASSSWGIPSNEQFF. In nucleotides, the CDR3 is TGTGCCAGCAGCTCTTGGGGAATTCCATCCAATGAGCAGTTCTTC. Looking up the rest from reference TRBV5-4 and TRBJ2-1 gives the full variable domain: ETGVTQSPTHLIKTRGQQVTLRCSSQSGHNTVSWYQQALGQGPQFIFQYYREEENGRGNFPPRFSGLQFPNYSSELNVNALELDDSALYLCASSSWGIPSNEQFFGPGTRLTVL.

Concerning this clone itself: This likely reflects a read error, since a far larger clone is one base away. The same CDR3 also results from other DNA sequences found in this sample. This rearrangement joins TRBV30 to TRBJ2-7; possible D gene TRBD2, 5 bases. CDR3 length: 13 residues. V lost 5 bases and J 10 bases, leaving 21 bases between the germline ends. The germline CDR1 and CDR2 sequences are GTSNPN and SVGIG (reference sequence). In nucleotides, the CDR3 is TGTGCCTGGGAGGGTCCCTTTAAGGGCGAACAGTACTTC. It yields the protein CAWEGPFKGEQYF. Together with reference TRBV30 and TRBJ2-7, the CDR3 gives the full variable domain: SQTIHQWPATLVQPVGSPLSLECTVEGTSNPNLYWYRQAAGRGLQLLFYSVGIGQISSEVPQNLSASRPQDRQFILSSKKLLLSDSGFYLCAWEGPFKGEQYFGPGTRLTVT.

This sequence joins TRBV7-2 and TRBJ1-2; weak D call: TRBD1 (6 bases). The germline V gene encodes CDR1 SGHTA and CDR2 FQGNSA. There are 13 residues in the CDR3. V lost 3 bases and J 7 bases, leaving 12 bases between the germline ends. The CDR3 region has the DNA TGTGCCAGCAGCTTGGGCAGGGGACTTGGCTACACCTTC. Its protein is CASSLGRGLGYTF. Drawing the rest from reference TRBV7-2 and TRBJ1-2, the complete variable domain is GAGVSQSPSNKVTEKGKDVELRCDPISGHTALYWYRQSLGQGLEFLIYFQGNSAPDKSGLPSDRFSAERTGGSVSTLTIQRTQQEDSAVYLCASSLGRGLGYTFGSGTRLTVV.

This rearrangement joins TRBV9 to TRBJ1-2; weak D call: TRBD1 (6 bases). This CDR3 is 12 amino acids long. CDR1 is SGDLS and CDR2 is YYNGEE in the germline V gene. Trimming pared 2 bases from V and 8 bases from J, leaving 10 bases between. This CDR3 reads CASSVEGGGYTF. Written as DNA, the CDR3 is TGTGCCAGCAGCGTCGAGGGGGGCGGCTACACCTTC.

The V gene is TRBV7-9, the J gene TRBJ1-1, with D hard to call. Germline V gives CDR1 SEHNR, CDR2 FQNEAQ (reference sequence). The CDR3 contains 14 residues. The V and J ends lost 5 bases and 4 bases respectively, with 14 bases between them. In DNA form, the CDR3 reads TGTGCCAGCAGCCCACTCAGGACCAGCACTGAAGCTTTCTTT. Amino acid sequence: CASSPLRTSTEAFF.